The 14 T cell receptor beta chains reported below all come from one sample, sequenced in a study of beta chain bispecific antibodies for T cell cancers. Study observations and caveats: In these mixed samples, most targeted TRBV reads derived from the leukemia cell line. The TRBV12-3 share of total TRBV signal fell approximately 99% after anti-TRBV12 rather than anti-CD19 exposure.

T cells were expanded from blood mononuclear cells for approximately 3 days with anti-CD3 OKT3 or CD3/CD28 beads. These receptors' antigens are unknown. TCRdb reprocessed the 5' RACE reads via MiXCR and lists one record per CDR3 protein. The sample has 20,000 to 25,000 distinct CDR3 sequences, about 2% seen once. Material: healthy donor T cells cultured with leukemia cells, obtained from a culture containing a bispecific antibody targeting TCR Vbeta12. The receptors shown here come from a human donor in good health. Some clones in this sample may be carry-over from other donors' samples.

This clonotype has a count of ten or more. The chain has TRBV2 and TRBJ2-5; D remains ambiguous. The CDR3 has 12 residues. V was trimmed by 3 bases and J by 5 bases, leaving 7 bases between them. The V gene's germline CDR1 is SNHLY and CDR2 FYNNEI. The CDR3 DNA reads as TGTGCCAGCAGTGATTACGGCGAGACCCAGTACTTC. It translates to CASSDYGETQYF.

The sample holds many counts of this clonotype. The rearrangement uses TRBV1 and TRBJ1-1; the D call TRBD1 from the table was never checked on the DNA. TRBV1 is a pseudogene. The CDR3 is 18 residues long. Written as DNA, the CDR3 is TGCACCAGCAGCCAAGTGTGGACAGGGGAGGATGGTAACACTGAAGCTTTCTTT. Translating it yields CTSSQVWTGEDGNTEAFF.

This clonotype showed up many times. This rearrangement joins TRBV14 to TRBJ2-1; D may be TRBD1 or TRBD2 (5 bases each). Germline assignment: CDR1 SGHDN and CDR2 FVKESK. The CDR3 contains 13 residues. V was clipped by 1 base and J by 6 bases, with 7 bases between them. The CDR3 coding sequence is TGTGCCAGCAGCCAAGGGGGGACCAATGAGCAGTTCTTC. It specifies CASSQGGTNEQFF.

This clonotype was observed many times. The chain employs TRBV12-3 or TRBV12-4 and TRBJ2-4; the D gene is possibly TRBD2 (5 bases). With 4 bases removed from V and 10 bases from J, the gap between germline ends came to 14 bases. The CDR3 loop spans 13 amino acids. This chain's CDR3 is CASSSTPEGIQYF. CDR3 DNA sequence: TGTGCCAGCAGTTCTACCCCAGAGGGTATTCAGTACTTC.

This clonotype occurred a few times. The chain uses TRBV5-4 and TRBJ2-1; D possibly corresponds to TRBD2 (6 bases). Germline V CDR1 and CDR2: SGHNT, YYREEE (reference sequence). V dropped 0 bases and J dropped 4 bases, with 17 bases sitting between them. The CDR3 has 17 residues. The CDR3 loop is CASSLDMLRGAYNEQFF. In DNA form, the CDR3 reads TGTGCCAGCAGCTTGGACATGCTGCGGGGCGCATACAATGAGCAGTTCTTC.

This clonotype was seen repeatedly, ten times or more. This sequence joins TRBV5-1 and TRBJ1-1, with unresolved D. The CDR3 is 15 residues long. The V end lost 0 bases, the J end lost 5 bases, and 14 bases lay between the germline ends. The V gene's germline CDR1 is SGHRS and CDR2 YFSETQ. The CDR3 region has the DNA TGCGCCAGCAGCTTGGCCACCCCCTGGGAAACTGAAGCTTTCTTT. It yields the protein CASSLATPWETEAFF.

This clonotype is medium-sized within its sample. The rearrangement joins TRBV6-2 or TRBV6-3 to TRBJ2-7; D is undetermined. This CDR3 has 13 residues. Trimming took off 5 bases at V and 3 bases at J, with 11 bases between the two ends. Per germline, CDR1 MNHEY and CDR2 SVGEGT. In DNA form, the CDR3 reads TGTGCCAGCAGTCCTCAGAGCATCTACGAGCAGTACTTC. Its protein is CASSPQSIYEQYF.

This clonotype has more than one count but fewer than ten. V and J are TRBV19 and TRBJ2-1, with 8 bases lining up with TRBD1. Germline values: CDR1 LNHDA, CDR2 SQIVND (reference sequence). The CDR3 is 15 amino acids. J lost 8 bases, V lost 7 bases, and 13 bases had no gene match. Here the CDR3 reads CASTKGQAFIHEQFF. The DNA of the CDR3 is TGTGCCAGTACCAAGGGACAGGCTTTTATCCATGAGCAGTTCTTC.

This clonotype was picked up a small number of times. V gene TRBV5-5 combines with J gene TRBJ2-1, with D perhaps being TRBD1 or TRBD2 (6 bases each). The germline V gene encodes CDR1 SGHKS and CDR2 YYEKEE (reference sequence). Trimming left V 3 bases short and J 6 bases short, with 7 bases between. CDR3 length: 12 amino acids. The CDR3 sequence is CASSSGANEQFF. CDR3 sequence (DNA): TGTGCCAGCAGCTCGGGGGCCAATGAGCAGTTCTTC.

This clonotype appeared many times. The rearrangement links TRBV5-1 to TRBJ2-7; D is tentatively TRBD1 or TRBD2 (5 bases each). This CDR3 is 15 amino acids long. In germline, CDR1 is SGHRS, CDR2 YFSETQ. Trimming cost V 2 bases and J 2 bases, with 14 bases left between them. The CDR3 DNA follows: TGCGCCAGCAGCTTTACTGGGACGGAAACCTACGAGCAGTACTTC. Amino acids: CASSFTGTETYEQYF.

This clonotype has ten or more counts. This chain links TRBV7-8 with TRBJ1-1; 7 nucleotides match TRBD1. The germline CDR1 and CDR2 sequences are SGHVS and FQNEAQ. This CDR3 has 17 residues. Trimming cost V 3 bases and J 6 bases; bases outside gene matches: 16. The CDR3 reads CASSLTGTVPRGAEAFF. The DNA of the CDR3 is TGTGCCAGCAGCTTGACCGGGACAGTTCCTCGGGGCGCTGAAGCTTTCTTT.

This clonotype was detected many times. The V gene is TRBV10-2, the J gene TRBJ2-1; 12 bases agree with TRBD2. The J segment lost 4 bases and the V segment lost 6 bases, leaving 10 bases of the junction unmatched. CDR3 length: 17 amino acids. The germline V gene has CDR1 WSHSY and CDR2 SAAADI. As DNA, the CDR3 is TGCGCCAGCAGAGAAAGGACTAGCGGGGTGTTATACAATGAGCAGTTCTTC. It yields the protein CASRERTSGVLYNEQFF.

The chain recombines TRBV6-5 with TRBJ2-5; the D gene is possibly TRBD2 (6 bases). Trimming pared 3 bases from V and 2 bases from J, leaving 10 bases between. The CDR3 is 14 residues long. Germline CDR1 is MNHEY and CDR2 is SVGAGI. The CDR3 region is CASSYWGEQETQYF. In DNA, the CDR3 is TGTGCCAGCAGTTATTGGGGGGAACAAGAGACCCAGTACTTC.

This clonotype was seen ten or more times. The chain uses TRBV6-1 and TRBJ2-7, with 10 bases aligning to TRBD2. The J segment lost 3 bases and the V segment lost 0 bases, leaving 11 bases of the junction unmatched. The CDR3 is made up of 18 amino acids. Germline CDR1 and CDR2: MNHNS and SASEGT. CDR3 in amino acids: CASSEAGLAGAALYEQYF. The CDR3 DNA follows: TGTGCCAGCAGTGAAGCGGGCCTAGCGGGGGCAGCCCTCTACGAGCAGTACTTC.